The clone carrying this T cell receptor beta chain has only a few counts. Antigen specificity is unknown. This sample was taken from a study of T cells in localized non-small cell lung cancer. Findings of the study overall: A median of approximately 50 clones ranked among the top 100 in tumor appeared in adjacent lung.

The CDR3 loop spans 14 amino acids. V was trimmed by 0 bases and J by 1 base, leaving 9 bases between them. Germline CDR1 GTSNPN, CDR2 SVGIG (reference sequence). Sequencing used immunoSEQ multiplex PCR; TCRdb keeps in-frame clones, though not all of them. The table lists 25,000 to 35,000 clones, roughly nine tenths of them singletons. This specimen consisted of peripheral blood, obtained before any cancer treatment. The chain uses TRBV30 and TRBJ1-1; D not certain. This TCR derives from a woman aged 40-70 years with stage I lung adenocarcinoma. This CDR3 is CAWSVMSGNTEAFF. CDR3 nucleotide sequence: TGTGCCTGGAGTGTAATGTCGGGGAACACTGAAGCTTTCTTT.